Below are 26 T cell receptor beta chains sequenced from a single sample in a study of blood T cell repertoires in COVID-19. Only in-frame clones appear in the TCRdb table, and some are missing; sequencing was by immunoSEQ multiplex PCR. The sample contains approximately 300,000 clones, 65% to 85% of which appear only once. The specimen sequenced was peripheral blood. These receptors originate from a person aged 70 to 85 with COVID-19, enrolled during active disease.

The chain has TRBV6-5 and TRBJ1-5; TRBD1 might be the D (6 bases). Germline V gene data show CDR1 as MNHEY and CDR2 as SVGAGI. V was cut by 0 bases and J by 6 bases, with 12 bases left in between. The length of the CDR3 is 15 residues. The CDR3 nucleotides are TGTGCCAGCAGTTACTCGTACAGGGAGGGTCAGCCCCAGCATTTT. It translates to CASSYSYREGQPQHF.

The V gene is TRBV18, the J gene TRBJ2-7; 7 bases are shared with TRBD1. CDR1 is KGHSH, CDR2 LQKENI, per germline. V lost 5 bases, J lost 6 bases, and 4 bases stayed unmatched. The CDR3 sequence is 12 residues long. Here the CDR3 reads CASSETGSEQYF. CDR3 DNA sequence: TGTGCCAGCTCAGAGACAGGGTCCGAGCAGTACTTC.

The gene calls are TRBV30 and TRBJ1-2; possible D gene TRBD1, 6 bases. The CDR3 has 15 amino acids. Germline V gene data show CDR1 as GTSNPN and CDR2 as SVGIG (reference sequence). The germline V and J ends were trimmed by 0 bases and 3 bases, with 14 bases remaining between them. Here the CDR3 DNA reads TGTGCCTGGAGTGTACTGGGCAGGGGAGACTATGGCTACACCTTC. This translates into CAWSVLGRGDYGYTF.

The genes are TRBV28 and TRBJ2-1; 7 bases match TRBD2. Losses at the gene ends were 1 base for V and 4 bases for J; bases not matched to a gene: 19. Germline lookup yields CDR1 MDHEN and CDR2 SYDVKM. This CDR3 is 20 amino acids long. The CDR3 here is CASSLFFGRLAARGYNEQFF. The CDR3 DNA reads as TGTGCCAGCAGTTTATTTTTCGGGAGACTAGCCGCCCGGGGGTACAATGAGCAGTTCTTC.

The genes are TRBV7-6 and TRBJ2-3, with 8 bases fitting TRBD2. The CDR3 is 17 residues long. The germline V gene has CDR1 SGHVS and CDR2 FNYEAQ. J lost 3 bases, V lost 5 bases, and 13 bases had no gene match. CDR3 amino acids: CASSPLSGAGGTDTQYF. The CDR3, as DNA: TGTGCCAGCAGCCCACTCAGCGGGGCGGGAGGTACAGATACGCAGTATTTT.

V and J are TRBV19 and TRBJ1-5, with D perhaps matching TRBD1 (5 bases). Between the trimmed V and J ends, which lost 0 bases and 6 bases, there was a span of 12 bases. This CDR3 contains 15 residues. CDR1 and CDR2 (germline): LNHDA, SQIVND (reference sequence). DNA for the CDR3: TGTGCCAGTAGTATAGAAGCTCAGGGATTTCAGCCCCAGCATTTT. It encodes CASSIEAQGFQPQHF.

The chain uses TRBV27 and TRBJ1-1; the match to TRBD1 covers 10 bases. The CDR3 consists of 14 residues. In germline, CDR1 is MNHEY, CDR2 SMNVEV (reference sequence). V gave up 7 bases and J gave up 4 bases; unmatched junction bases: 6. The DNA for the CDR3 is TGTGCCAGCAACGACAGGGGGCCGTCCACTGAAGCTTTCTTT. This sequence encodes CASNDRGPSTEAFF.

The rearrangement joins TRBV27 to TRBJ2-7, with TRBD2 matching over 11 bases. The V gene end was trimmed by 6 bases and the J gene end by 2 bases; junction bases not matched to a gene: 6. Per the germline V gene, CDR1 is MNHEY and CDR2 is SMNVEV (reference sequence). This CDR3 region has 15 residues. DNA of the CDR3: TGTGCCAGCAGGGTGACTAGCGGGGTAACCTACGAGCAGTACTTC. This encodes CASRVTSGVTYEQYF.

The chain recombines TRBV6-5 with TRBJ2-7; D may be TRBD2 (6 bases). Trimming removed 5 bases from V and 1 base from J, with 12 bases in between. This CDR3 contains 14 residues. Germline-derived CDR1 and CDR2 are MNHEY and SVGAGI. The CDR3 nucleotides are TGTGCCAGCAGTAAGACCGGGACTTCCTACGAGCAGTACTTC. It is translated as CASSKTGTSYEQYF.

The chain has TRBV2 and TRBJ1-3; D call uncertain. The V gene lost 4 bases and the J gene lost 0 bases, with 7 bases spanning the gap. The germline gives CDR1 SNHLY, CDR2 FYNNEI. The CDR3 has 14 amino acids. The chain's CDR3 is CASSGQLSGNTIYF. The CDR3 coding sequence is TGTGCCAGCAGTGGTCAACTCTCTGGAAACACCATATATTTT.

The J gene is TRBJ1-1, the V gene TRBV30; no reliable D call. This CDR3 comprises 11 residues. Germline CDR1 and CDR2: GTSNPN and SVGIG (reference sequence). Deletions cut 6 bases from V and 1 base from J, with 6 bases between. The CDR3 nucleotides are TGTGCCTGTTCGGGGAACACTGAAGCTTTCTTT. This encodes CACSGNTEAFF.

This clone appeared a single time. The chain recombines TRBV6-5 with TRBJ1-6, with D perhaps TRBD1 (6 bases). This CDR3 contains 13 residues. Looked up from germline, CDR1 is MNHEY and CDR2 is SVGAGI. Trimming removed 3 bases at V and 7 bases at J, with 7 bases between. This chain's CDR3 is CASSYQGNSPLHF. The CDR3 DNA follows: TGTGCCAGCAGTTATCAGGGGAATTCACCCCTCCACTTT.

The chain uses TRBV2 and TRBJ2-5, with D hard to call. V lost 3 bases, J lost 1 base, and 6 bases lay in between. Per the germline V gene, CDR1 is SNHLY and CDR2 is FYNNEI. The CDR3 spans 13 residues. CDR3 bases: TGTGCCAGCAGTGACCCGGGCCAAGAGACCCAGTACTTC. Protein: CASSDPGQETQYF.

J is TRBJ2-7 and V is TRBV16; D remains ambiguous. Germline values: CDR1 KGHSY, CDR2 FQNENV. This CDR3 has 12 amino acids. V shed 4 bases and J shed 6 bases, with 10 bases lying between them. CDR3 loop: CASSRGPSEQYF. The CDR3 DNA reads as TGTGCCAGCAGCCGAGGCCCATCCGAGCAGTACTTC.

The V and J genes are TRBV7-6 and TRBJ1-1; D is unresolved. The CDR3 length is 9 residues. The germline V and J ends were trimmed by 5 bases and 11 bases, with 6 bases remaining between them. CDR1 is SGHVS, CDR2 FNYEAQ, per germline. The CDR3 spells CASSPSAFF. The DNA of the CDR3 is TGTGCCAGCAGCCCGAGTGCTTTCTTT. The variable domain in full, completed from reference TRBV7-6 and TRBJ1-1, reads GAGVSQSPRYKVTKRGQDVALRCDPISGHVSLYWYRQALGQGPEFLTYFNYEAQQDKSGLPNDRFSAERPEGSISTLTIQRTEQRDSAMYRCASSPSAFFGQGTRLTVV.

Of note for this clone: The CDR3 carries no conserved terminal phenylalanine or tryptophan, so it likely arises from a read error. The limits of the CDR3 on the DNA are not certain, so only TCRdb's listed CDR3 is given. This rearrangement joins TRBV2 to TRBJ2-7; the table calls TRBD2, which could not be checked here. Germline V CDR1 and CDR2: SNHLY, FYNNEI. The CDR3 region is 12 residues in length, termini included. The CDR3 reads CASRSLVAGETL.

The gene calls are TRBV29-1 and TRBJ2-7; the D is unclear. The V and J ends lost 7 bases and 2 bases respectively, with 12 bases between them. The V gene's germline CDR1 is SQVTM and CDR2 ANQGSEA. This CDR3 is built from 12 residues. CDR3 loop: CSALSSPYEQYF. The CDR3 DNA reads as TGCAGCGCCCTTAGCTCCCCCTACGAGCAGTACTTC.

This chain links TRBV4-1 with TRBJ2-1; the match to TRBD1 covers 9 bases. The CDR3 length is 14 residues. The germline V gene encodes CDR1 MGHRA and CDR2 YSYEKL. Trimming at V came to 4 bases and at J to 6 bases, leaving 4 bases not matched to a gene. Here the CDR3 DNA reads TGCGCCAGCAGCCGACCGGGACAGGGCAATGAGCAGTTCTTC. This sequence encodes CASSRPGQGNEQFF.

This chain joins TRBV27 and TRBJ2-3; D is undetermined. Germline V gives CDR1 MNHEY, CDR2 SMNVEV (reference sequence). Trimming removed 1 base at V and 2 bases at J, with 4 bases between. This CDR3 is built from 13 residues. The CDR3 DNA reads as TGTGCCAGCAGTTTATTCAACACAGATACGCAGTATTTT. Residues: CASSLFNTDTQYF.

The chain recombines TRBV6-2 or TRBV6-3 with TRBJ2-1; D is possibly TRBD1 (6 bases). CDR3 length: 18 residues. Germline CDR1 MNHEY, CDR2 SVGEGT. V was clipped by 2 bases and J by 6 bases, with 23 bases between them. The CDR3: CASSYNLAGAFSSNEQFF. The CDR3 nucleotides read TGTGCCAGCAGTTACAACCTTGCAGGGGCATTTTCCAGCAATGAGCAGTTCTTC.

The chain couples TRBV30 to TRBJ1-4; D not certain. Trimming stripped 5 bases from V and 10 bases from J, with 11 bases between. Germline V CDR1 and CDR2: GTSNPN, SVGIG (reference sequence). The CDR3 spans 11 residues. The CDR3 loop reads CAWALGGKLFF. The CDR3, as DNA: TGTGCCTGGGCCCTAGGCGGAAAACTGTTTTTT.

This clone was seen a handful of times. The gene calls are TRBV4-2 and TRBJ2-7; 7 bases are a match to TRBD2. Unmatched junction bases numbered 9, after V lost 1 base and J lost 0 bases. The CDR3 is 17 amino acids. Germline V gene lookup returns CDR1 LGHNA and CDR2 YNFKEQ. In DNA, the CDR3 is TGTGCCAGCAGCCAAGGAGGGGCGGGAGCTCCCTCCTACGAGCAGTACTTC. Translating gives CASSQGGAGAPSYEQYF.

V usage is TRBV11-2 and J usage is TRBJ2-3; possibly TRBD1 for D (7 bases). Deletions cut 7 bases from V and 9 bases from J, with 20 bases between. The CDR3 runs to 14 residues. Germline V gene lookup returns CDR1 SGHAT and CDR2 FQNNGV. DNA for the CDR3: TGTGCCAGCACCCAGGGGGGCCCCCCGGGAACGCAGTATTTT. Its translation: CASTQGGPPGTQYF.

The rearrangement uses TRBV27 and TRBJ1-6; the D gene is possibly TRBD1 (5 bases). The CDR3 covers 14 residues. V lost 6 bases and J lost 9, with 15 bases in between. CDR1 is MNHEY and CDR2 is SMNVEV in the germline V gene (reference sequence). CDR3 loop: CASRLQVLSSPLHF. The CDR3 DNA is TGTGCCAGCAGACTACAGGTTTTGTCTTCACCCCTCCACTTT.

For the CDR3, the DNA is TGTGCCAGTCGAAAGGACAGGGCCCCGACTACTTATGGCTACACCTTC. This sequence encodes CASRKDRAPTTYGYTF. J is TRBJ1-2 and V is TRBV19; 8 nucleotides align to TRBD1. Germline assignment: CDR1 LNHDA and CDR2 SQIVND (reference sequence). With 8 bases clipped from V and 5 bases from J, the junction kept 16 bases outside the gene matches. This CDR3 has 16 amino acids.

This chain joins TRBV10-1 and TRBJ2-1; D call uncertain. V lost 2 bases and J 8 bases, leaving 10 bases between the germline ends. Germline CDR1 is WNHNN and CDR2 is SYGVQD (reference sequence). The CDR3 runs 13 residues. The CDR3 region has the DNA TGCGCCAGCAGTGAGGAGAGTTTCGATGAGCAGTTCTTC. Translated, it gives CASSEESFDEQFF.